This TCR beta chain was sequenced in a study of cytomegalovirus exposure and HLA in healthy donors. The PCR made use of 60 Vbeta and 13 Jbeta primers. Clones were sequenced by immunoSEQ multiplex PCR, and TCRdb holds only the in-frame ones, with some missing. The repertoire consists of 110,000 or so clones, with around 70% occurring once and the leading ten covering roughly 4.2%. The material sequenced was PBMCs. The receptor was isolated from a woman in her thirties or forties in good health and CMV-seropositive.

Here the CDR3 reads CASSLSGGRGDTQYF. The DNA of the CDR3 is TGTGCCAGCAGTTTATCGGGGGGGCGGGGAGATACGCAGTATTTT. The rearrangement joins TRBV7-2 to TRBJ2-3; 8 bases are a match to TRBD2. Germline CDR1 is SGHTA and CDR2 is FQGNSA. This CDR3 is built from 15 residues. The V segment lost 6 bases and the J segment 5 bases; nucleotides outside the gene matches: 10.